These T cell receptor beta chains were read from a single sample in a study of early T cells in non-severe SARS-CoV-2 infection. One entry per CDR3 protein results from TCRdb running MiXCR on the 5' RACE reads. The sample holds about 49,000 distinct CDR3 sequences, about 4.2% seen once. The sequencing input was whole blood. These TCRs come from an adult who was a healthcare worker with PCR-confirmed SARS-CoV-2 infection or an uninfected control (not recorded which). Each CDR3 is given without its conserved first and last residue. The size entry is marked missing in some rows and otherwise reads once, few, many or a size class.

v_gene	j_gene	abundance	CDR3aa
TRBV20-1	TRBJ2-1	few	SAIPGQGAERQF
TRBV12-3/TRBV12-4	TRBJ1-2	many	ASSFSTTYGYT
TRBV12-3/TRBV12-4	TRBJ2-2	many	ASTRTRRTGELF
TRBV7-2	TRBJ1-2	few	ASSLSTGPSYGYT
TRBV27	TRBJ1-1	many	AGSRDRNTEAF
TRBV19	TRBJ1-2	many	ASSRQVANYGYT
TRBV2	TRBJ2-3	.	ASHPPVGQGMSTDTQY
TRBV6-5	TRBJ2-1	.	ASTKGLAGSEQF
TRBV5-1	TRBJ2-1	few	ASSLMGLEEF
TRBV6-1	TRBJ2-3	many	ASRPGEGDTQY
TRBV12-3/TRBV12-4	TRBJ1-1	many	ASSLETGGTEAF
TRBV5-4	TRBJ2-5	many	ASSSPKGTSGETQY
TRBV20-1	TRBJ1-6	.	SASGSQRPLH
TRBV7-9	TRBJ1-1	few	ASSLSVGVNTEAF
TRBV6-1	TRBJ2-1	few	ATGTQDNNEQF
TRBV20-1	TRBJ2-4	many	SARPASGSIRKNIQY
TRBV25-1	TRBJ1-5	many	ASSAIGSNQPQH
TRBV6-6	TRBJ2-2	few	ASSYPWGGTNTGELF
TRBV7-2	TRBJ2-5	many	ASSLVPGLAGGPRETQY
TRBV3-1	TRBJ2-7	few	ASSGTGGPAYEQY
TRBV10-3	TRBJ2-1	.	AISIQSGEQF
TRBV6-1	TRBJ2-3	few	ASSPTSGSGTQY
TRBV20-1	TRBJ1-2	many	SARDSGNYGYT
TRBV12-3/TRBV12-4	TRBJ2-7	many	ASSLATGGPYEQY
TRBV2	TRBJ2-7	.	ASRPGTGEQY
TRBV4-1	TRBJ2-2	few	ASSLPAGREITGELF
TRBV5-6	TRBJ2-7	few	ASSRTGTKGYEQY
TRBV29-1	TRBJ1-2	many	SVEGGAGAGEGYT
TRBV25-1	TRBJ1-6	many	ASSTQAGQSSYNSPLH
TRBV6-5	TRBJ1-1	.	ASSYLTGGEVF
TRBV7-2	TRBJ1-1	.	ASSAQGGITEAF
TRBV11-2	TRBJ2-7	many	ASSLERGAREQY
TRBV7-9	TRBJ2-3	.	ASSPRGGPTDTQY
TRBV6-1	TRBJ2-7	many	ASRSGLYDEQY
TRBV19	TRBJ2-3	many	ASSSGLAGITDTQY
TRBV5-4	TRBJ2-7	many	ASSGGTGGEQY
TRBV12-3/TRBV12-4	TRBJ2-7	many	ASSLEGTSNYEQY
TRBV3-1	TRBJ1-1	many	ASSPLGNTEAF
TRBV7-9	TRBJ2-7	many	ASSLQEEDEQY
TRBV5-1	TRBJ2-3	few	ASSAEKLAGGTDTQY
TRBV7-2	TRBJ1-2	many	ASSFRGQGQLYGYT
TRBV12-3/TRBV12-4	TRBJ2-3	few	ASRGGTESTDTQY
TRBV25-1	TRBJ2-1	few	ASSEWGSGGRSSYNEQF
TRBV6-5	TRBJ1-6	many	ASSTKGSYNSPLH
TRBV7-2	TRBJ2-1	.	ASSLEAGFSYNEQF
TRBV10-3	TRBJ1-4	.	ATSTGVREKLF
TRBV10-3	TRBJ2-3	many	AISGTSGPDTQY